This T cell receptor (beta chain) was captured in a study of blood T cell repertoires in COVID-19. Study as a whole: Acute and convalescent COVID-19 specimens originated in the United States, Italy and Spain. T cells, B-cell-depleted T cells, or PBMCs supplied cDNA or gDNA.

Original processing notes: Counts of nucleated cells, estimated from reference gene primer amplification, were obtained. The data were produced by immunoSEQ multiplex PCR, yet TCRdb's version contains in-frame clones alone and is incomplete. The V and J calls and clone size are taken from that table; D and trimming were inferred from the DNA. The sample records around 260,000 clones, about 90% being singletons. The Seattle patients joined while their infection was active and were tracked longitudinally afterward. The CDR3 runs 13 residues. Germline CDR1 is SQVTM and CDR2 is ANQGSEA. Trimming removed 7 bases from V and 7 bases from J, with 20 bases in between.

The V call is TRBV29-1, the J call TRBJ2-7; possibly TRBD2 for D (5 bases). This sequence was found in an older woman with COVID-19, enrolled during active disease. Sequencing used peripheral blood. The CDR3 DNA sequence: TGCAGCGCCGCCGCGGGCCCAGATATAGAGCAGTACTTC. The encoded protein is CSAAAGPDIEQYF.